Listed here is a single TCR beta chain. V gave up 0 bases and J gave up 6 bases; unmatched junction bases: 1. There are 13 residues in the CDR3. CDR1 and CDR2 (germline): SGHTA, FQGTGA. Sequencing used immunoSEQ multiplex PCR; TCRdb keeps in-frame clones, though not all of them. Of a few hundred thousand clones listed, about 84% are singletons. The data were obtained in a study of blood T cell repertoires in COVID-19. At the level of the study: T cells, B-cell-depleted T cells, or PBMCs supplied cDNA or gDNA.

The material sequenced was peripheral blood. This sequence joins TRBV7-3 and TRBJ1-2, with 7 bases that match TRBD1. This clonotype originated in a man older than 75 with acute or convalescent COVID-19. Here the CDR3 reads CASSLTDRDGYTF. Written as DNA, the CDR3 is TGTGCCAGCAGCTTAACAGACAGGGATGGCTACACCTTC.